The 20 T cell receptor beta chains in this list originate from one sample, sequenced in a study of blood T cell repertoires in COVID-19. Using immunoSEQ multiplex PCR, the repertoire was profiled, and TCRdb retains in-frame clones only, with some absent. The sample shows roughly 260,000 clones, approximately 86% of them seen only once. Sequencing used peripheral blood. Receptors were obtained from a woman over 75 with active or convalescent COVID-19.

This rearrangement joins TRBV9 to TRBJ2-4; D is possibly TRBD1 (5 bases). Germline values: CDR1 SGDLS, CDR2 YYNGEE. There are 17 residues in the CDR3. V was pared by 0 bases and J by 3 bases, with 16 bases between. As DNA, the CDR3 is TGTGCCAGCAGCGTAGGGGCAGGGAATATAGACAAAAACATTCAGTACTTC. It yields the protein CASSVGAGNIDKNIQYF.

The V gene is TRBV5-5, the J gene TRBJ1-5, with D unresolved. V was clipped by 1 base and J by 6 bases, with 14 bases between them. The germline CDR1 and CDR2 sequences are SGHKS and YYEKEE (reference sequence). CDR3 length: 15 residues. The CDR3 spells CASSLMPVGTQPQHF. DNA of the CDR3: TGTGCCAGCAGCTTGATGCCAGTTGGTACTCAGCCCCAGCATTTT. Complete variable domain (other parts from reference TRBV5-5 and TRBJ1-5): DAGVTQSPTHLIKTRGQQVTLRCSPISGHKSVSWYQQVLGQGPQFIFQYYEKEERGRGNFPDRFSARQFPNYSSELNVNALLLGDSALYLCASSLMPVGTQPQHFGDGTRLSIL.

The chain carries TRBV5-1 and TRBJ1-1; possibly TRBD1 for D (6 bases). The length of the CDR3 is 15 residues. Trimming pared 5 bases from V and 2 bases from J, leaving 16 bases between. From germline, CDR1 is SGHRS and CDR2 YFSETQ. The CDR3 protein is CASRAGQIGNTEAFF. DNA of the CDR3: TGCGCCAGCAGGGCAGGACAGATAGGTAACACTGAAGCTTTCTTT. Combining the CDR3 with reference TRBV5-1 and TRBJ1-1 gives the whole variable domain KAGVTQTPRYLIKTRGQQVTLSCSPISGHRSVSWYQQTPGQGLQFLFEYFSETQRNKGNFPGRFSGRQFSNSRSEMNVSTLELGDSALYLCASRAGQIGNTEAFFGQGTRLTVV.

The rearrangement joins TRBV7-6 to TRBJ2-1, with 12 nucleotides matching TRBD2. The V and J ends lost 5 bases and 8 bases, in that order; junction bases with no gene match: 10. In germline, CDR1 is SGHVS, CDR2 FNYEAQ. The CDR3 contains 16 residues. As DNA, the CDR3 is TGTGCCAGCAGCCCCCTAGCGGGAGGGGCGACAGATGAGCAGTTCTTC. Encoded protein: CASSPLAGGATDEQFF.

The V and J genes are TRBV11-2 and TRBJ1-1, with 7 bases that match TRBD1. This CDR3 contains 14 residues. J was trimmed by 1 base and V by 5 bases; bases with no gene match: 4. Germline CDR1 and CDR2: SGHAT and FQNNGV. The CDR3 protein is CASSKYRGNTEAFF. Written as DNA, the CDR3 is TGTGCCAGCAGCAAGTACAGGGGGAACACTGAAGCTTTCTTT.

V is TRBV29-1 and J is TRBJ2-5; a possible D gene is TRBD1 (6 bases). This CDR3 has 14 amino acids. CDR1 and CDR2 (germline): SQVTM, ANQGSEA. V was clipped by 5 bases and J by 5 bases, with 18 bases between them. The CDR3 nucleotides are TGCAGCGTTTCCCAACCCTGGACAGTGGAGACCCAGTACTTC. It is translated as CSVSQPWTVETQYF. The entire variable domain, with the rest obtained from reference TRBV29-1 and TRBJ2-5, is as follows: SAVISQKPSRDICQRGTSLTIQCQVDSQVTMMFWYRQQPGQSLTLIATANQGSEATYESGFVIDKFPISRPNLTFSTLTVSNMSPEDSSIYLCSVSQPWTVETQYFGPGTRLLVL.

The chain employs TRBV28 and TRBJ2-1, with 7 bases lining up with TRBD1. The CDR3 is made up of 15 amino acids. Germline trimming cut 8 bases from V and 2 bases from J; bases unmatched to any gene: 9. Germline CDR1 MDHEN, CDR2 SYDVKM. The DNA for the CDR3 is TGTGCCAGCGCCATCACAGGGGACGCCTACAATGAGCAGTTCTTC. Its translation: CASAITGDAYNEQFF.

CDR3 amino acids: CASSSLRQGFQETQYF. CDR3 DNA sequence: TGCGCCAGCAGCTCGCTTCGACAGGGGTTCCAAGAGACCCAGTACTTC. This chain connects TRBV5-1 to TRBJ2-5; 8 nucleotides align to TRBD1. V shed 3 bases and J 1 base; nucleotides not matched to a gene: 8. The CDR3 is 16 amino acids. The germline CDR1 and CDR2 sequences are SGHRS and YFSETQ.

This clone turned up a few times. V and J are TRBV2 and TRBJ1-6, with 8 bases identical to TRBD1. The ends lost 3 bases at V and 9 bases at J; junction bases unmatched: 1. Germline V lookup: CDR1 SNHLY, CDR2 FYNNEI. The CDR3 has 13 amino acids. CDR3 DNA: TGTGCCAGCAGTGACAGGGGGCTTTCACCCCTCCACTTT. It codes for CASSDRGLSPLHF.

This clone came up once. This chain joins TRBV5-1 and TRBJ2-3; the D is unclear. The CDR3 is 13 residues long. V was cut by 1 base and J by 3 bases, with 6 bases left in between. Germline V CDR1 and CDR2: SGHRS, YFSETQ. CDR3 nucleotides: TGCGCCAGCAGCTTGTCCCCAACAGATACGCAGTATTTT. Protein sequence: CASSLSPTDTQYF. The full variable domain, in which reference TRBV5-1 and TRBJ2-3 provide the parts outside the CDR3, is KAGVTQTPRYLIKTRGQQVTLSCSPISGHRSVSWYQQTPGQGLQFLFEYFSETQRNKGNFPGRFSGRQFSNSRSEMNVSTLELGDSALYLCASSLSPTDTQYFGPGTRLTVL.

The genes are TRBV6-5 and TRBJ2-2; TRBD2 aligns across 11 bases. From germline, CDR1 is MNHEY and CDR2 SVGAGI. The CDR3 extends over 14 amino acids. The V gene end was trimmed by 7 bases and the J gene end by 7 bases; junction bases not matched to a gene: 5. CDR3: CASKTSGIIGELFF. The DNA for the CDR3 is TGTGCCAGCAAGACTAGCGGGATAATCGGGGAGCTGTTTTTT.

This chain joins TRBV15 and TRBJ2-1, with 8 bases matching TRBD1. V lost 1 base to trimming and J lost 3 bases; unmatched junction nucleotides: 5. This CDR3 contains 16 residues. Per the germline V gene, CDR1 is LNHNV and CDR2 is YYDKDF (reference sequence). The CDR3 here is CATSRGQGSLYNEQFF. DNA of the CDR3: TGTGCCACCAGCAGAGGACAGGGGAGTCTCTACAATGAGCAGTTCTTC.

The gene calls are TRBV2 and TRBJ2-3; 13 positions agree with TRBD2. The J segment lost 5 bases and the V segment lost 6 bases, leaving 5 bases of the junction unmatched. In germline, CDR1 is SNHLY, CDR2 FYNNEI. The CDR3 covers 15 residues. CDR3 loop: CASRMGLAGLDTQYF. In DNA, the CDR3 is TGTGCCAGCAGGATGGGACTAGCGGGGTTAGATACGCAGTATTTT.

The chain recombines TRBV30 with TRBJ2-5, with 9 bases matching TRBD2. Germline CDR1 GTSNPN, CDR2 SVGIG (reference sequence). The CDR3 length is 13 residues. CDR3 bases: TGTGCTTCTAGCGGGGTACCCAAAGAGACCCAGTACTTC. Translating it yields CASSGVPKETQYF.

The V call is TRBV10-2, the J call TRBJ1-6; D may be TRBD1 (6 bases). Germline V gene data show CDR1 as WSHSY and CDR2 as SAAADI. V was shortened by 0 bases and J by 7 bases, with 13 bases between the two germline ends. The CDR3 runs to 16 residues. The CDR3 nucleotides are TGCGCCAGCAGTGAGTCACGAGGGGGTGGGAATTCACCCCTCCACTTT. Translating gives CASSESRGGGNSPLHF.

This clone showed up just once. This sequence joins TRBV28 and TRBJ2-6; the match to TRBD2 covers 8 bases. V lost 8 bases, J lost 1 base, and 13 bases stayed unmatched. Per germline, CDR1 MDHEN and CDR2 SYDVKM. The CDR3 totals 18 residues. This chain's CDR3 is CASRFNSGSWSGANVLTF. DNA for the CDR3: TGTGCCAGCCGCTTTAACAGCGGGAGTTGGTCTGGGGCCAACGTCCTGACTTTC.

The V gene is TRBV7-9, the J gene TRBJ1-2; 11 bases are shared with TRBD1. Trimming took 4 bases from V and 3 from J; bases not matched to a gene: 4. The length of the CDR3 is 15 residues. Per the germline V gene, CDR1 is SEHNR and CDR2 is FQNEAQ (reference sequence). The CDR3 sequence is CASSSRTGGDYGYTF. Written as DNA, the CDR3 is TGTGCCAGCAGCTCGAGGACAGGGGGCGACTATGGCTACACCTTC.

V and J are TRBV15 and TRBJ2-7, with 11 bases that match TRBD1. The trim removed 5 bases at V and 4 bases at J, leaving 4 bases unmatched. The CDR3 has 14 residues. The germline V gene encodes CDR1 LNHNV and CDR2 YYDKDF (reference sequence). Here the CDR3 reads CATSFGTGGYEQYF. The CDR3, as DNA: TGTGCCACCAGCTTCGGGACAGGGGGTTACGAGCAGTACTTC.

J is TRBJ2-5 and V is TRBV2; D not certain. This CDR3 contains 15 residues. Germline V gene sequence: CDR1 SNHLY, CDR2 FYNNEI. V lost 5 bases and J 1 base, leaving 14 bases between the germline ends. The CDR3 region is CASSLLLGFQETQYF. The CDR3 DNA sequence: TGTGCCAGCAGTCTTCTCCTAGGCTTCCAAGAGACCCAGTACTTC.

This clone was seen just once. The CDR3 DNA reads as TGTGCCAGCTCACGGACCGGACAGGGGACTGAAAAACTGTTTTTT. Translated: CASSRTGQGTEKLFF. The rearrangement joins TRBV18 to TRBJ1-4; 9 bases align to TRBD1. The CDR3 is 15 residues long. From germline, CDR1 is KGHSH and CDR2 LQKENI. V trimming: 4 bases; J trimming: 7 bases; junction bases outside the gene matches: 7.